This entry lists 24 T cell receptor beta chains sequenced from one sample in a study of T cells in tumors after PD-1 blockade. Method: immunoSEQ multiplex PCR; TCRdb's copy keeps in-frame clones and lacks some. Counted here are about 5,800 clones, approximately 70% occurring once; the ten biggest clones make up 5% to 6%. Sequencing was performed on tumor tissue, taken before anti-PD-1 treatment. The receptors derive from a human donor with basal cell carcinoma.

V gene TRBV4-1 combines with J gene TRBJ2-3; D not certain. Trimming cost V 0 bases and J 4 bases, with 11 bases left between them. Per germline, CDR1 MGHRA and CDR2 YSYEKL. The CDR3 totals 15 residues. The CDR3 here is CASSQEASKSDTQYF. The CDR3 DNA reads TGCGCCAGCAGCCAAGAGGCCAGTAAGTCAGATACGCAGTATTTT.

V gene TRBV5-6 combines with J gene TRBJ2-1; 8 bases fit TRBD2. Germline trimming cut 3 bases from V and 9 bases from J; bases unmatched to any gene: 8. The CDR3 consists of 14 residues. Germline lookup yields CDR1 SGHDT and CDR2 YYEEEE. The CDR3 sequence: CASSWPGLGAEQFF. CDR3 nucleotides: TGTGCCAGCAGCTGGCCGGGACTAGGGGCTGAGCAGTTCTTC.

As DNA, the CDR3 is TGTGCCAGCAGTGACGAGGGAGGGACAGGAACAGATACGCAGTATTTT. Translated, it gives CASSDEGGTGTDTQYF. The chain combines TRBV6-4 with TRBJ2-3, with D possibly matching TRBD1 (8 bases). With 2 bases removed from V and 3 bases from J, the gap between germline ends came to 15 bases. The germline gives CDR1 MRHNA, CDR2 SNTAGT. The CDR3 is 16 residues long.

The chain combines TRBV5-1 with TRBJ2-7; tentatively, D is TRBD1 (5 bases). The germline gives CDR1 SGHRS, CDR2 YFSETQ. The CDR3 has 13 amino acids. V was pared by 0 bases and J by 3 bases, with 7 bases between. The CDR3 DNA reads TGCGCCAGCAGCTTGGGGACATACTACGAGCAGTACTTC. This translates into CASSLGTYYEQYF.

CDR3 protein: CAWSVRGHSNYEQYF. DNA for the CDR3: TGTGCCTGGAGTGTACGGGGGCATTCCAACTACGAGCAGTACTTC. The chain employs TRBV30 and TRBJ2-7; either TRBD1 or TRBD2 may fit D (6 bases each). The CDR3 loop spans 15 amino acids. The germline V and J ends were trimmed by 0 bases and 3 bases, with 15 bases remaining between them. Germline V gene lookup returns CDR1 GTSNPN and CDR2 SVGIG (reference sequence).

The chain has TRBV7-3 and TRBJ2-7, with D hard to call. In germline, CDR1 is SGHTA, CDR2 FQGTGA. Trimming removed 1 base at V and 7 bases at J, with 11 bases between. The CDR3 is made up of 13 amino acids. The CDR3 loop is CASSLSPTSEQYF. DNA for the CDR3: TGTGCCAGCAGCTTAAGCCCAACCTCGGAGCAGTACTTC.

The chain joins TRBV7-3 to TRBJ2-3; D is unclear. The germline V gene has CDR1 SGHTA and CDR2 FQGTGA. The CDR3 covers 13 residues. V lost 4 bases to trimming and J lost 5 bases, with 10 bases between them. CDR3 nucleotide sequence: TGTGCCAGCAGCTCCCAAGGGAAAGATACGCAGTATTTT. Its protein is CASSSQGKDTQYF.

This clone was seen more than once but under ten times. V gene TRBV5-1 combines with J gene TRBJ1-1; D gene uncertain. Germline CDR1 reads SGHRS; CDR2 reads YFSETQ. The length of the CDR3 is 15 residues. The ends were cut back, 2 bases at V and 4 bases at J, with 15 bases in the middle. The CDR3 loop reads CASSLGGVLATEAFF. The DNA for the CDR3 is TGCGCCAGCAGCTTAGGTGGTGTGTTGGCCACTGAAGCTTTCTTT.

The chain links TRBV18 to TRBJ2-7, with TRBD2 matching over 12 bases. Germline V gives CDR1 KGHSH, CDR2 LQKENI. The CDR3 consists of 16 residues. Trimming at V came to 3 bases and at J to 5 bases, leaving 8 bases not matched to a gene. CDR3 in DNA: TGTGCCAGCTCACCGCAAGGACTAGCGGGGATTAACGAGCAGTACTTC. It encodes CASSPQGLAGINEQYF.

The gene calls are TRBV9 and TRBJ1-4; TRBD1 aligns across 10 bases. Germline V gene data show CDR1 as SGDLS and CDR2 as YYNGEE. The CDR3 sequence is 15 residues long. V lost 4 bases, J lost 2 bases, and 2 bases stayed unmatched. CDR3 sequence reads: CASSTTGGTNEKLFF. The CDR3 DNA reads as TGTGCCAGCAGCACGACAGGGGGCACTAATGAAAAACTGTTTTTT.

This clone was found once. The V and J genes are TRBV2 and TRBJ2-3; the D is unclear. In germline, CDR1 is SNHLY, CDR2 FYNNEI. The CDR3 is made up of 12 amino acids. The V end was cut by 8 bases, the J end by 2 bases, with 8 bases between. CDR3 DNA: TGTGCCAGCGGGCGTTCCACAGATACGCAGTATTTT. Amino acid sequence: CASGRSTDTQYF.

The gene calls are TRBV19 and TRBJ2-2; no clear D gene. The CDR3 spans 14 residues. Trimming shortened V by 5 bases and J by 3 bases, and 10 bases separated the two germline ends. Germline values: CDR1 LNHDA, CDR2 SQIVND (reference sequence). The CDR3 reads CASSVDGYTGELFF. In nucleotides, the CDR3 is TGTGCCAGTAGTGTCGACGGGTACACCGGGGAGCTGTTTTTT.

The V call is TRBV9, the J call TRBJ2-2, with 10 bases lining up with TRBD1. The V and J ends lost 2 bases and 7 bases, in that order; junction bases with no gene match: 5. This CDR3 is 15 amino acids long. CDR1 is SGDLS and CDR2 is YYNGEE in the germline V gene. Here the CDR3 reads CASSVGTGAIGELFF. The DNA of the CDR3 is TGTGCCAGCAGCGTGGGGACAGGGGCGATCGGGGAGCTGTTTTTT.

The chain joins TRBV11-3 to TRBJ1-2; possible D gene TRBD1, 5 bases. The CDR3 is 14 residues long. V lost 5 bases, J lost 2 bases, and 12 bases lay in between. CDR1 SGHNT and CDR2 YENEEA come from the germline V gene. The CDR3 loop reads CASSHRTENYGYTF. DNA of the CDR3: TGTGCCAGCAGCCACAGGACGGAGAACTATGGCTACACCTTC.

The chain carries TRBV10-3 and TRBJ2-2; the match to TRBD1 covers 8 bases. With V trimmed by 7 bases and J by 7 bases, 8 bases remained unmatched. The CDR3 contains 14 residues. The germline V gene has CDR1 ENHRY and CDR2 SYGVKD. The CDR3 loop reads CAITGTGPLGELFF. CDR3 DNA: TGTGCCATCACCGGGACAGGTCCCCTCGGGGAGCTGTTTTTT.

V is TRBV19 and J is TRBJ1-1, with 9 nucleotides matching TRBD1. Losses at the gene ends were 9 bases for V and 6 bases for J; bases not matched to a gene: 8. This CDR3 comprises 13 residues. Germline-derived CDR1 and CDR2 are LNHDA and SQIVND (reference sequence). The DNA of the CDR3 is TGTGCCAGCCGGGACAGGGCGGGTGCTGAAGCTTTCTTT. The encoded protein is CASRDRAGAEAFF.

V is TRBV30 and J is TRBJ2-1; the D gene is possibly TRBD1 (6 bases). The CDR3 is 14 amino acids. Germline V gene sequence: CDR1 GTSNPN, CDR2 SVGIG (reference sequence). V was trimmed by 4 bases and J by 0 bases, leaving 10 bases between them. DNA of the CDR3: TGTGCCTGGACCCGGGACAACTCCTACAATGAGCAGTTCTTC. Residues: CAWTRDNSYNEQFF.

This chain connects TRBV14 to TRBJ1-6; D gene uncertain. This CDR3 comprises 13 residues. Trimming took 4 bases from V and 7 from J, leaving 8 bases between them. CDR1 is SGHDN, CDR2 FVKESK, per germline. The CDR3, as DNA: TGTGCCAGCAGCCCAGGAAGGAATTCACCCCTCCACTTT. Translated: CASSPGRNSPLHF.

V and J are TRBV25-1 and TRBJ2-7; D remains ambiguous. With 10 bases removed from V and 7 bases from J, the gap between germline ends came to 14 bases. The CDR3 has 11 residues. Germline V CDR1 and CDR2: MGHDK, SYGVNS. CDR3 DNA: TGTGCCACTTCAAGGGTGGGTGAGCAGTACTTC. It translates to CATSRVGEQYF.

The chain employs TRBV5-5 and TRBJ1-6, with D perhaps matching TRBD1 (6 bases). This CDR3 has 16 amino acids. Per the germline V gene, CDR1 is SGHKS and CDR2 is YYEKEE (reference sequence). Trimming took off 0 bases at V and 6 bases at J, with 13 bases between the two ends. The CDR3 nucleotides are TGTGCCAGCAGCTTGGCCAACCAGGGGTCTAATTCACCCCTCCACTTT. Encoded protein: CASSLANQGSNSPLHF.

This clone was counted once. The chain recombines TRBV20-1 with TRBJ2-5; D is ambiguous. The CDR3 has 10 amino acids. With 3 bases removed from V and 2 bases from J, the gap between germline ends came to 1 base. Germline V gives CDR1 DFQATT, CDR2 SNEGSKA (reference sequence). The CDR3 is CSASQETQYF. CDR3 coding DNA: TGCAGTGCTAGTCAAGAGACCCAGTACTTC.

The CDR3 DNA reads as TGTGCCAGTAGTCCGCGGGACCGTGGCTACACCTTC. It encodes CASSPRDRGYTF. The chain combines TRBV19 with TRBJ1-2, with a possible D match to TRBD1 (5 bases). Trimming left V 5 bases short and J 7 bases short, with 11 bases between. Per the germline V gene, CDR1 is LNHDA and CDR2 is SQIVND (reference sequence). There are 12 residues in the CDR3.

The genes are TRBV11-2 and TRBJ2-1; 10 positions agree with TRBD2. Germline V gene lookup returns CDR1 SGHAT and CDR2 FQNNGV. This CDR3 has 19 amino acids. V was pared by 1 base and J by 2 bases, with 11 bases of the junction left unmatched. This chain's CDR3 is CASSLGRKVAGGTYNEQFF. DNA of the CDR3: TGTGCCAGCAGCTTAGGACGAAAAGTAGCGGGGGGAACCTACAATGAGCAGTTCTTC.

The gene calls are TRBV4-1 and TRBJ2-1; 8 bases line up with TRBD2. Trimming cost V 1 base and J 9 bases; bases outside gene matches: 5. The CDR3 covers 14 residues. The V gene's germline CDR1 is MGHRA and CDR2 YSYEKL. The CDR3 bases are TGCGCCAGCAGCCAAGGACGGGGGGGCAGTGAGCAGTTCTTC. It yields the protein CASSQGRGGSEQFF.